The present entry profiles one T cell receptor (beta chain) with its context. Its antigen is unknown. The record has no base qualities; no much larger clone is one base away. The collaborating institutions used their own protocols to collect whole blood in K2EDTA tubes. For TCRbeta analysis, collaborator samples were shipped as frozen whole blood, as isolated PBMCs, or as DNA extracted from either sample type. Trimming removed 6 bases from V and 8 bases from J, leaving 13 bases between the germline ends. The CDR3, from cysteine to phenylalanine, totals 13 residues. Kept here is only the CDR3 DNA, which spans 39 bases and is read in frame from base 1. CDR1 and CDR2 are drawn from the germline V gene (reference sequence): LNHDA, SQIVND. TCRbeta CDR3 regions were amplified from genomic DNA using the immunoSEQ Assay, a bias-controlled multiplex PCR. The authors' pipeline ran thus. Nucleated cell counts per sample were estimated from amplification of reference gene primers within the assay. To quantify the absolute abundance of each unique TCRbeta CDR3 rearrangement, sequence reads were collapsed and filtered. For each sample, productive Simpson clonality was calculated as the square root of Simpson's diversity index over productive rearrangements. As stored in TCRdb, this immuneACCESS dataset retains in-frame rearrangements with V and J assigned. A fraction of the clones does not appear; measured against another copy, unresolved V genes explain less than half of the discrepancy, and the remainder lacks a known reason. Clonal size and the V and J genes are those of that table, whereas D and trimming came from the DNA. This sample holds approximately 150,000 clones; approximately 88% were observed only once. The ten biggest clones cover roughly 17% of the sample.

This entry belongs to a study of blood T cell repertoires in COVID-19 (dated by TCRdb to 2020 to 2021). Notes on the research overall: The collaborator samples originated in the United States, Italy and Spain and spanned the acute and convalescent phases of COVID-19. The dataset comprised deeply sampled blood TCRbeta repertoires from subjects exposed to, actively infected with, or recovered from COVID-19. Where HLA class I and class II types were available, the types were taken from metadata supplied by the sample provider, not from assay-based typing. Samples came from the ongoing ImmuneRACE study (first 160 participants) plus 1,254 subjects from 6 global collaborators. The repertoires were made available in a free public database intended to serve as a resource for research on the immune response to SARS-CoV-2. The material from the prospective study consisted of cDNA or gDNA derived from T cells, B-cell-depleted T cells, or PBMCs. Nearly every sample came with metadata listing a de-identified subject ID, COVID-19 status, age in years and sex.

Findings and caveats that apply to the study as a whole: Clinical and demographic metadata were provided uncurated, with the amount varying by source and participant.

This sequence originates from a woman of 80 years or more with acute or convalescent COVID-19. The sample was peripheral blood. The chain was built from TRBV19 and TRBJ1-4, with TRBD1 tentatively as D gene (6 bases match). CDR3 region: CASSGVRGEKLFF. The nucleotides are TGTGCCAGTAGCGGGGTAAGGGGGGAAAAACTGTTTTTT.